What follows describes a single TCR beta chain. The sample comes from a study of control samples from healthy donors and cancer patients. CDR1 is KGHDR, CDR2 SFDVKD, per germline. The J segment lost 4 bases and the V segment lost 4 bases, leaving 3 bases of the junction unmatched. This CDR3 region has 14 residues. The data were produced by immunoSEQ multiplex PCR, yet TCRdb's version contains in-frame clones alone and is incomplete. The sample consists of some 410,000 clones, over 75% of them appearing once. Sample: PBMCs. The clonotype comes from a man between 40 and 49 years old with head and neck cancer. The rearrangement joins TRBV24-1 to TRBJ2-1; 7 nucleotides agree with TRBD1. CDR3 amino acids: CATSEMGQYNEQFF. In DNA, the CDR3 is TGTGCCACCAGTGAAATGGGACAGTACAATGAGCAGTTCTTC.